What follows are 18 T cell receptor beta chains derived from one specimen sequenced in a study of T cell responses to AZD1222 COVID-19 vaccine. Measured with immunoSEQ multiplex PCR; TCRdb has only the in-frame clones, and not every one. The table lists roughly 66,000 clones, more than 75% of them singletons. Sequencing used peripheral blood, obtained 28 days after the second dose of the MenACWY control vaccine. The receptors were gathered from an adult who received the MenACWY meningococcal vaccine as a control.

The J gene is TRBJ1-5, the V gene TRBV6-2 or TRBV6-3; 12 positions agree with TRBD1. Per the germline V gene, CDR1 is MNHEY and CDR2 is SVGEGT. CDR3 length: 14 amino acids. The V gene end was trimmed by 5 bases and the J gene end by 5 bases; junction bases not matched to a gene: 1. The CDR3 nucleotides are TGTGCCAGCAGTGGGACAGGGGGCTATCAGCCCCAGCATTTT. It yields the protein CASSGTGGYQPQHF.

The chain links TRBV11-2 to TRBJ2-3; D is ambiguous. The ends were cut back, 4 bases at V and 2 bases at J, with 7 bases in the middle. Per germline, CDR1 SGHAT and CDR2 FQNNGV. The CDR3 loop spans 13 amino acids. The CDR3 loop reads CASSSLSTDTQYF. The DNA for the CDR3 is TGTGCCAGCAGCTCCCTTTCCACAGATACGCAGTATTTT.

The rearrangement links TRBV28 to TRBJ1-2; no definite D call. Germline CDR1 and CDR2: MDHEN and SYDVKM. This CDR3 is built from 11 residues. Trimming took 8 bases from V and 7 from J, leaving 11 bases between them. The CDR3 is CASDSLAGYTF. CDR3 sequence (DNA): TGTGCCAGCGATTCCCTGGCTGGCTACACCTTC.

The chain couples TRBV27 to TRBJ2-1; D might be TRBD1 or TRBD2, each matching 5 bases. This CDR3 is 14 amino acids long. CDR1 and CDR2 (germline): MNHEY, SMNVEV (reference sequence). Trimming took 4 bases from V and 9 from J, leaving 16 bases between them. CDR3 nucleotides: TGTGCCAGCAGTTACGGGACCCCCCAGGGTGAGCAGTTCTTC. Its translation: CASSYGTPQGEQFF.

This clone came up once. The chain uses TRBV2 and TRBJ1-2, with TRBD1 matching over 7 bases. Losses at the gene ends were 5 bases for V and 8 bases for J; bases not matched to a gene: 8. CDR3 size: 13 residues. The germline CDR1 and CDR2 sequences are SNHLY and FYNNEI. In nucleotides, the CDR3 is TGTGCCAGCAGTACGAACAGGGGAGGGGGCTACACCTTC. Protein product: CASSTNRGGGYTF.

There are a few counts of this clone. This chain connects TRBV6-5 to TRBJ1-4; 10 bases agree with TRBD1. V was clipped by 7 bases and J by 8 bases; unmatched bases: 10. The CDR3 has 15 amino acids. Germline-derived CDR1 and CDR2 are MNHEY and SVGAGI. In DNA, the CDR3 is TGTGCCAGCACCAGAATGGGGACAGGGGTAGAAAAACTGTTTTTT. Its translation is CASTRMGTGVEKLFF.

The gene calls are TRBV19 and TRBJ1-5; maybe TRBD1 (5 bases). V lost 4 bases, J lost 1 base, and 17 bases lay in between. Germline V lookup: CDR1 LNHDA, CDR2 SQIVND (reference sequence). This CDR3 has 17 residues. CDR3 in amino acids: CASSTFAGKESNQPQHF. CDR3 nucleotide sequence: TGTGCCAGTAGTACCTTCGCAGGGAAAGAGAGCAATCAGCCCCAGCATTTT.

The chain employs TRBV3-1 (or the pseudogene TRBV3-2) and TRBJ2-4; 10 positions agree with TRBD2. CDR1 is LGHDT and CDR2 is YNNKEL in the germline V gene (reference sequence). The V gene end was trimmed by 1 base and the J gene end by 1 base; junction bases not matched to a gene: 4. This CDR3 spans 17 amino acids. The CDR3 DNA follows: TGTGCCAGCAGCCAAGGCCCTAGCGGGAGTGCCAAAAACATTCAGTACTTC. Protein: CASSQGPSGSAKNIQYF.

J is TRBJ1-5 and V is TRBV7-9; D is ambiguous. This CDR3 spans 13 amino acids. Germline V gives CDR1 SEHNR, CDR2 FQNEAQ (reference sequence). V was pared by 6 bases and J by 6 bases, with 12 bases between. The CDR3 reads CASSSQEGQPQHF. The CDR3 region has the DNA TGTGCCAGCAGTTCGCAAGAAGGTCAGCCCCAGCATTTT.

The CDR3 loop reads CASSVSPSGSLHF. For the CDR3, the DNA is TGTGCCAGCAGCGTCTCCCCCTCTGGATCCCTCCACTTT. The chain uses TRBV9 and TRBJ1-6; no clear D. Deletions cut 2 bases from V and 14 bases from J, with 14 bases between. This CDR3 is 13 amino acids long. The germline CDR1 and CDR2 sequences are SGDLS and YYNGEE.

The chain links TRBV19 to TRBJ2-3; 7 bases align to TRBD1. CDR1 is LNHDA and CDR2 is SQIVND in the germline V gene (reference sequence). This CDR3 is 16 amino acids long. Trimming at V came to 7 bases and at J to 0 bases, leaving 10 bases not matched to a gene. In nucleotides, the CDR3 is TGTGCCAGTACTCCAGACAGGGCAGCTAGCACAGATACGCAGTATTTT. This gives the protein CASTPDRAASTDTQYF.

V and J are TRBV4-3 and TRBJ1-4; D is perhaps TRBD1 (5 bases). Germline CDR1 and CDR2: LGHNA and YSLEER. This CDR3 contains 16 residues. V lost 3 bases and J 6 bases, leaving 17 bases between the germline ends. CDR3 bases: TGCGCCAGCAGCCAGGGGGGGACGGCTCGGCATGAAAAACTGTTTTTT. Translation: CASSQGGTARHEKLFF.

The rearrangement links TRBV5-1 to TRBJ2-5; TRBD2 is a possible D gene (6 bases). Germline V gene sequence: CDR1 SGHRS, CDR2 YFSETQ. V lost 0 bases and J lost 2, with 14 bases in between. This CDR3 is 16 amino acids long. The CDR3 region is CASSLGLRGRQETQYF. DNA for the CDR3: TGCGCCAGCAGCTTGGGGCTGCGAGGGAGGCAAGAGACCCAGTACTTC.

The CDR3 DNA follows: TGTGCCAGCAGCCTTAGGGCGGCAGGCAATCAGCCCCAGCATTTT. As protein: CASSLRAAGNQPQHF. The rearrangement joins TRBV7-2 to TRBJ1-5; D is unresolved. CDR3 length: 15 residues. V was pared by 5 bases and J by 2 bases, with 13 bases between. Germline V gives CDR1 SGHTA, CDR2 FQGNSA.

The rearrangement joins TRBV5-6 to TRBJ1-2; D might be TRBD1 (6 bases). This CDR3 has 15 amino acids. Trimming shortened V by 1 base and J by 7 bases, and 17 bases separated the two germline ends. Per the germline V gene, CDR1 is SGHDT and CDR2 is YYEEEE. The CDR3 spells CASSLKSGDRGGYTF. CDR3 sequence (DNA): TGTGCCAGCAGCTTGAAATCAGGGGATCGTGGTGGCTACACCTTC.

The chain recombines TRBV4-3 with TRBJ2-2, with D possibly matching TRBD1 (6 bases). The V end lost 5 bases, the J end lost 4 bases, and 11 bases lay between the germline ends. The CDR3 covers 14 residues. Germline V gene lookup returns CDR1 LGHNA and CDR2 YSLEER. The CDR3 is CASSWGRSTGELFF. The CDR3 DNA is TGCGCCAGCAGCTGGGGGCGGTCCACCGGGGAGCTGTTTTTT.

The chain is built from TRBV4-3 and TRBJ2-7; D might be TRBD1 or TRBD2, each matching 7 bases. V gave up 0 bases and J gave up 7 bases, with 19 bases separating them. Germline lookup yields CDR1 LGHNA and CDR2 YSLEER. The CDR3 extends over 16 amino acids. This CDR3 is CASSQDLSRGGSEQYF. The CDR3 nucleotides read TGCGCCAGCAGCCAAGATCTCAGCAGGGGGGGATCGGAGCAGTACTTC.

The CDR3 reads CASSPGTLRRPQHF. The CDR3 bases are TGTGCCAGCAGTCCTGGGACACTCCGGAGGCCCCAGCATTTT. The gene calls are TRBV28 and TRBJ1-5; TRBD1 might be the D (6 bases). The CDR3 has 14 amino acids. V lost 5 bases, J lost 9 bases, and 17 bases lay in between. Per the germline V gene, CDR1 is MDHEN and CDR2 is SYDVKM.